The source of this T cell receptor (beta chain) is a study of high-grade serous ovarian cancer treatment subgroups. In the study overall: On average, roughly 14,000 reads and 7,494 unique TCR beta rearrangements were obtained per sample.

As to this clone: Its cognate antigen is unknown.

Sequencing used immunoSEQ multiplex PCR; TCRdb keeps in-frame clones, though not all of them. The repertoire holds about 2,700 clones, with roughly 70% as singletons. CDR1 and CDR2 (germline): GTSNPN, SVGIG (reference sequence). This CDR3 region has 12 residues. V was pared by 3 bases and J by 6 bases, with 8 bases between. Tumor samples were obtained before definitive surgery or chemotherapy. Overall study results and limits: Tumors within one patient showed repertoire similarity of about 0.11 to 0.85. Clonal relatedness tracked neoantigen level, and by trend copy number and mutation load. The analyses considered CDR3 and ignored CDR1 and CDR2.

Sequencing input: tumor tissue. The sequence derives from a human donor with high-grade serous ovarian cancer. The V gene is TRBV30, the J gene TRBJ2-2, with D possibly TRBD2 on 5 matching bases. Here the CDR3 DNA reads TGTGCCTGGAGAATCGGGGCCGGGGAGCTGTTTTTT. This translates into CAWRIGAGELFF.